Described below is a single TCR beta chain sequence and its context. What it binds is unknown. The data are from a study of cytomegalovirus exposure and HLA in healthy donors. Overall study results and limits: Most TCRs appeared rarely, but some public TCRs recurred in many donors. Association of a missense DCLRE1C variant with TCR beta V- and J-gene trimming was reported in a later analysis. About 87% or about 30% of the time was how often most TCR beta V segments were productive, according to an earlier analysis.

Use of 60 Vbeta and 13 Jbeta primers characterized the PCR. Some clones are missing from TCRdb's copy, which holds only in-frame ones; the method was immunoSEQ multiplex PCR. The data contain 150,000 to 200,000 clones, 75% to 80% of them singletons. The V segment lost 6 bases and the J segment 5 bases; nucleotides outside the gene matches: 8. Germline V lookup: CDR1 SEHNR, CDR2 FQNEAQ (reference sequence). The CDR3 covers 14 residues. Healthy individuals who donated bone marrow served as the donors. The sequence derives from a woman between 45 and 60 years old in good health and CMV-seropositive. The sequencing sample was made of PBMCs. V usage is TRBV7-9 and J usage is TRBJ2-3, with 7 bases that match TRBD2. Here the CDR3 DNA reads TGTGCCAGCAGTTACGGGGGGACTGGAGATACGCAGTATTTT. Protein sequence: CASSYGGTGDTQYF.